The clone carrying this T cell receptor (beta chain) was recorded at least ten times. The data were taken from a study of T cells in Graves' hyperthyroidism and ophthalmopathy. Trimming removed 5 bases from V and 6 bases from J, with 8 bases in between. CDR1 and CDR2 from the germline V gene are MDHEN and SYDVKM. The CDR3 loop spans 11 amino acids. Patients showing uncontrolled infection, other autoimmune disease, pregnancy or lactation were ineligible. The authors took PBMCs from roughly 10 ml fresh peripheral blood. Amplification of TCR beta CDR3 regions used RNA as the template. The TCR CDR3 first-round RT-PCR relied on the HTBI primer set. TCRdb analysed the multiplex PCR reads with MiXCR anew, one entry per CDR3 protein. This sample yields roughly 380,000 distinct CDR3 sequences, of which approximately 13% are seen a single time; approximately 9.9% belongs to the top ten.

The chain links TRBV28 to TRBJ2-7; unclear D gene. The sample consisted of blood. The sequence was obtained from a woman aged 55-69 years with Graves' hyperthyroidism. CDR3: CASSDRFEQYF. In DNA form, the CDR3 reads TGTGCCAGCAGTGATCGGTTCGAGCAGTACTTC. Supplemented by reference TRBV28 and TRBJ2-7, the full variable domain reads DVKVTQSSRYLVKRTGEKVFLECVQDMDHENMFWYRQDPGLGLRLIYFSYDVKMKEKGDIPEGYSVSREKKERFSLILESASTNQTSMYLCASSDRFEQYFGPGTRLTVT.